The 4 T cell receptor beta chains listed next were all sequenced from one sample in a study of blood T cell repertoires in COVID-19. Sequencing was performed with immunoSEQ multiplex PCR; in TCRdb, only in-frame clones are kept and a portion is missing. The repertoire holds 55,000 to 75,000 clones, with approximately 87% as singletons. Sequences were obtained from peripheral blood. All receptors derive from a human donor in a cohort sampled during active COVID-19.

This sequence joins TRBV7-9 and TRBJ2-5; no definite D call. V dropped 7 bases and J dropped 5 bases, with 14 bases sitting between them. The V gene's germline CDR1 is SEHNR and CDR2 FQNEAQ (reference sequence). The CDR3 is 13 amino acids. CDR3 loop: CASNSQQPETQYF. In DNA, the CDR3 is TGTGCCAGCAACAGTCAACAGCCGGAGACCCAGTACTTC.

The chain links TRBV4-1 to TRBJ2-7, with 11 bases that match TRBD1. The CDR3 totals 15 residues. V lost 4 bases to trimming and J lost 3 bases; unmatched junction nucleotides: 5. The germline gives CDR1 MGHRA, CDR2 YSYEKL. CDR3 sequence: CASSLGQGAIYEQYF. CDR3 coding DNA: TGCGCCAGCAGCCTAGGACAGGGGGCAATCTACGAGCAGTACTTC.

A single count supports this clone. The CDR3 reads CAWKDTGAGNEQFF. CDR3 DNA: TGTGCCTGGAAAGATACGGGAGCGGGCAATGAGCAGTTCTTC. The rearrangement uses TRBV30 and TRBJ2-1, with a possible D match to TRBD2 (6 bases). Germline loops: CDR1 GTSNPN, CDR2 SVGIG (reference sequence). Trimming shortened V by 4 bases and J by 6 bases, and 16 bases separated the two germline ends. The CDR3 has 14 amino acids.

This chain links TRBV7-3 with TRBJ2-1; TRBD1 matches 8 bases. Germline V gene data show CDR1 as SGHTA and CDR2 as FQGTGA. The CDR3 is 15 amino acids. The V gene end was trimmed by 5 bases and the J gene end by 0 bases; junction bases not matched to a gene: 3. CDR3 sequence: CASSATGGSYNEQFF. The CDR3 DNA reads TGTGCCAGCAGCGCTACAGGGGGCTCCTACAATGAGCAGTTCTTC.